The 28 T cell receptor beta chains in this list originate from one sample, sequenced in a study of response to subunit inactivated influenza vaccine. TCRdb reprocessed the RT-PCR reads via MiXCR and lists one record per CDR3 protein. The sample yields roughly 760,000 distinct CDR3 sequences, approximately 22% seen once. This sample comprised PBMCs from blood, obtained roughly 5 days after vaccination. These receptor sequences come from a man aged 50 to 59 who received an inactivated influenza vaccine.

The chain uses TRBV20-1 and TRBJ2-5, with TRBD1 matching over 7 bases. This CDR3 region has 14 residues. The V segment lost 2 bases and the J segment 6 bases; nucleotides outside the gene matches: 9. Germline assignment: CDR1 DFQATT and CDR2 SNEGSKA (reference sequence). The CDR3 loop reads CSARLRRGPQTQYF. The CDR3 nucleotides read TGCAGTGCTAGACTCCGTAGGGGGCCTCAGACCCAGTACTTC.

The V call is TRBV6-1, the J call TRBJ2-6; D might be TRBD1 (6 bases). The CDR3 is 16 residues long. V shed 4 bases and J shed 2 bases, with 12 bases lying between them. From germline, CDR1 is MNHNS and CDR2 SASEGT. CDR3 protein: CASSARNRAGANVLTF. CDR3 DNA: TGTGCCAGCAGTGCCCGAAACAGGGCTGGGGCCAACGTCCTGACTTTC.

The rearrangement uses TRBV18 and TRBJ2-3, with D unresolved. The germline CDR1 and CDR2 sequences are KGHSH and LQKENI. The CDR3 covers 13 residues. Trimming pared 1 base from V and 5 bases from J, leaving 7 bases between. In DNA, the CDR3 is TGTGCCAGCTCACCACGACCGAAAGATACGCAGTATTTT. Translation: CASSPRPKDTQYF.

The chain employs TRBV12-3 or TRBV12-4 and TRBJ2-7, with a possible D match to TRBD1 (5 bases). This CDR3 contains 14 residues. V was shortened by 2 bases and J by 6 bases, with 14 bases between the two germline ends. DNA of the CDR3: TGTGCCAGCAGTTTATCGGCCAGGGTTGGCGAGCAGTACTTC. Its protein product is CASSLSARVGEQYF.

This clonotype was detected a few times. V and J are TRBV6-2 or TRBV6-3 and TRBJ2-7; 7 positions match TRBD2. Germline lookup yields CDR1 MNHEY and CDR2 SVGEGT. The CDR3 covers 16 residues. The V and J ends lost 2 bases and 2 bases, in that order; junction bases with no gene match: 9. The CDR3 is CASSYPPAGSTYEQYF. The DNA of the CDR3 is TGTGCCAGCAGTTACCCCCCAGCGGGGTCGACCTACGAGCAGTACTTC.

This clonotype has ten or more counts. The chain has TRBV29-1 and TRBJ2-6; D remains ambiguous. CDR1 is SQVTM and CDR2 is ANQGSEA in the germline V gene. Trimming shortened V by 4 bases and J by 2 bases, and 3 bases separated the two germline ends. The CDR3 consists of 12 residues. DNA of the CDR3: TGCAGCGTTGCGGCTGGGGCCAACGTCCTGACTTTC. Its protein is CSVAAGANVLTF.

CDR3 protein: CASRDWTLNEQFF. The CDR3 DNA reads TGTGCCAGCAGAGACTGGACATTGAATGAGCAGTTCTTC. The gene calls are TRBV6-1 and TRBJ2-1; tentatively, D is TRBD1 (5 bases). In germline, CDR1 is MNHNS, CDR2 SASEGT. Trimming shortened V by 6 bases and J by 7 bases, and 13 bases separated the two germline ends. The CDR3 is 13 amino acids.

This clonotype was counted between two and nine times. The rearrangement links TRBV28 to TRBJ1-6; 8 bases align to TRBD1. J gave up 7 bases and V 3 bases, and 2 bases lay outside the gene matches. Germline assignment: CDR1 MDHEN and CDR2 SYDVKM. There are 14 residues in the CDR3. The CDR3 coding sequence is TGTGCCAGCAGTTTGAACAGGGGGAATTCACCCCTCCACTTT. Amino acids: CASSLNRGNSPLHF. The full variable domain, in which reference TRBV28 and TRBJ1-6 provide the parts outside the CDR3, is DVKVTQSSRYLVKRTGEKVFLECVQDMDHENMFWYRQDPGLGLRLIYFSYDVKMKEKGDIPEGYSVSREKKERFSLILESASTNQTSMYLCASSLNRGNSPLHFGNGTRLTVT.

In its sample, this clonotype was seen a few times. The DNA is left out, because the CDR3 cannot be placed on it with certainty; the CDR3 is given as TCRdb lists it. The V and J genes are TRBV4-3 and TRBJ1-1. Germline loops: CDR1 LGHNA, CDR2 YSLEER. 16 amino acids form the CDR3, both terminal residues included. CDR3 region: CASSQGQFFGNTEAFF.

The rearrangement joins TRBV5-1 to TRBJ2-5, with D unclear. The CDR3 covers 13 residues. Trimming removed 3 bases at V and 5 bases at J, with 11 bases between. CDR1 and CDR2 (germline): SGHRS, YFSETQ. CDR3 protein: CASSWGKAETQYF. The DNA of the CDR3 is TGCGCCAGCAGCTGGGGAAAGGCGGAGACCCAGTACTTC.

V and J are TRBV6-1 and TRBJ2-1, with 10 bases that match TRBD2. The CDR3 consists of 16 residues. Germline V gene data show CDR1 as MNHNS and CDR2 as SASEGT. J gave up 2 bases and V 6 bases, and 7 bases lay outside the gene matches. The CDR3 nucleotides read TGTGCCAGCAGGATAGATAGCGGGGGGACCTACAATGAGCAGTTCTTC. Its protein is CASRIDSGGTYNEQFF.

The chain employs TRBV7-2 and TRBJ1-2, with D maybe TRBD1 (5 bases). This CDR3 has 16 residues. Per the germline V gene, CDR1 is SGHTA and CDR2 is FQGNSA. The ends were cut back, 6 bases at V and 4 bases at J, with 21 bases in the middle. In DNA form, the CDR3 reads TGTGCCAGCAGTTCAGGGAGGGCTGAGAGGACCTATGGCTACACCTTC. Translated, it gives CASSSGRAERTYGYTF.

This clonotype occurred a few times. The chain has TRBV5-1 and TRBJ2-3; D is possibly TRBD1 or TRBD2 (5 bases each). CDR1 and CDR2 from the germline V gene are SGHRS and YFSETQ. V was clipped by 0 bases and J by 15 bases, with 17 bases between them. The CDR3 has 13 residues. The CDR3: CASSLAEIPGLYF. The CDR3 DNA sequence: TGCGCCAGCAGCTTGGCCGAAATACCGGGGCTATATTTT. Supplemented by reference TRBV5-1 and TRBJ2-3, the full variable domain reads KAGVTQTPRYLIKTRGQQVTLSCSPISGHRSVSWYQQTPGQGLQFLFEYFSETQRNKGNFPGRFSGRQFSNSRSEMNVSTLELGDSALYLCASSLAEIPGLYFGPGTRLTVL.

The J gene is TRBJ2-7, the V gene TRBV4-3; 8 positions agree with TRBD1. V was clipped by 3 bases and J by 3 bases; unmatched bases: 7. The CDR3 is 15 residues long. The germline gives CDR1 LGHNA, CDR2 YSLEER. The CDR3 sequence is CASSHRTGWDYEQYF. DNA of the CDR3: TGCGCCAGCAGCCATCGGACAGGGTGGGACTACGAGCAGTACTTC.

The chain couples TRBV6-1 to TRBJ2-7; D is ambiguous. Germline values: CDR1 MNHNS, CDR2 SASEGT. This CDR3 region has 15 residues. V shed 5 bases and J shed 2 bases, with 16 bases lying between them. The CDR3 sequence is CASSREHQSPYEQYF. The CDR3 coding sequence is TGTGCCAGCAGTAGGGAACACCAATCCCCCTACGAGCAGTACTTC.

The gene calls are TRBV7-9 and TRBJ1-3; D call uncertain. The CDR3 has 15 residues. Germline V gene sequence: CDR1 SEHNR, CDR2 FQNEAQ (reference sequence). V dropped 3 bases and J dropped 0 bases, with 9 bases sitting between them. The CDR3 sequence: CASSLTADSGNTIYF. For the CDR3, the DNA is TGTGCCAGCAGCTTGACTGCGGACTCTGGAAACACCATATATTTT.

The chain employs TRBV5-5 and TRBJ2-5; D not resolved. V was clipped by 1 base and J by 5 bases, with 9 bases between them. The CDR3 is 13 amino acids. In germline, CDR1 is SGHKS, CDR2 YYEKEE (reference sequence). For the CDR3, the DNA is TGTGCCAGCAGCTTGTTGAGGAGCGAGACCCAGTACTTC. Its translation: CASSLLRSETQYF.

This rearrangement joins TRBV7-9 to TRBJ1-4, with D maybe TRBD1 (5 bases). With 5 bases removed from V and 2 bases from J, the gap between germline ends came to 12 bases. CDR3 length equals 15 residues. Germline V gene lookup returns CDR1 SEHNR and CDR2 FQNEAQ (reference sequence). The CDR3 reads CASSPGRRTNEKLFF. The DNA for the CDR3 is TGTGCCAGCAGCCCAGGGAGGAGGACTAATGAAAAACTGTTTTTT.

This clonotype appeared a few times. This rearrangement joins TRBV4-1 to TRBJ2-7, with unresolved D. This CDR3 region has 13 residues. CDR1 and CDR2 (germline): MGHRA, YSYEKL. Trimming cost V 0 bases and J 2 bases, with 5 bases left between them. Here the CDR3 reads CASSQEYAYEQYF. CDR3 nucleotides: TGCGCCAGCAGCCAAGAGTACGCCTACGAGCAGTACTTC.

This clonotype occurred a few times. This chain connects TRBV20-1 to TRBJ2-1, with D possibly TRBD2 on 6 matching bases. Germline values: CDR1 DFQATT, CDR2 SNEGSKA (reference sequence). Trimming took off 1 base at V and 5 bases at J, with 15 bases between the two ends. The CDR3 is 15 amino acids. The CDR3 loop is CSARVVAAYNNEQFF. The CDR3 region has the DNA TGCAGTGCTAGAGTTGTAGCGGCCTACAACAATGAGCAGTTCTTC.

This chain joins TRBV7-2 and TRBJ1-1; D remains ambiguous. Germline V CDR1 and CDR2: SGHTA, FQGNSA. The CDR3 is 12 residues long. V lost 4 bases and J lost 1, with 4 bases in between. For the CDR3, the DNA is TGTGCCAGCAGCTGGCAGAACACTGAAGCTTTCTTT. This encodes CASSWQNTEAFF.

The chain employs TRBV28 and TRBJ2-7, with 12 bases that match TRBD2. The CDR3 extends over 17 amino acids. V dropped 2 bases and J dropped 6; count of bases not matched to a gene: 11. Germline V gene data show CDR1 as MDHEN and CDR2 as SYDVKM. The CDR3: CASSLIRPGLAGLEQYF. Written as DNA, the CDR3 is TGTGCCAGCAGTTTAATTCGCCCGGGACTAGCGGGTCTCGAGCAGTACTTC.

The chain couples TRBV10-2 to TRBJ2-3, with TRBD1 matching over 8 bases. The length of the CDR3 is 15 residues. In germline, CDR1 is WSHSY, CDR2 SAAADI. V was clipped by 4 bases and J by 1 base; unmatched bases: 4. The CDR3 nucleotides read TGCGCCAGCAGTGCGCCGGGACAGGGCACAGATACGCAGTATTTT. Its translation: CASSAPGQGTDTQYF.

The V gene is TRBV12-3 or TRBV12-4, the J gene TRBJ2-7; D is uncertain. Trimming took off 6 bases at V and 1 base at J, with 10 bases between the two ends. The CDR3 has 13 amino acids. CDR3 loop: CASSNDGSYEQYF. As DNA, the CDR3 is TGTGCCAGCAGCAACGACGGTTCCTACGAGCAGTACTTC.

This chain connects TRBV20-1 to TRBJ2-7; D unclear. CDR1 is DFQATT and CDR2 is SNEGSKA in the germline V gene (reference sequence). CDR3 size: 14 residues. V lost 0 bases and J 6 bases, leaving 15 bases between the germline ends. The CDR3 here is CSARDKSAWAEQYF. CDR3 coding DNA: TGCAGTGCTAGAGACAAATCGGCTTGGGCCGAGCAGTACTTC.

The rearrangement joins TRBV29-1 to TRBJ1-6; no reliable D call. The CDR3 runs to 14 residues. Germline V lookup: CDR1 SQVTM, CDR2 ANQGSEA. V gave up 6 bases and J gave up 0 bases, with 9 bases separating them. CDR3 sequence: CSVKTDSYNSPLHF. CDR3 bases: TGCAGCGTGAAGACCGACTCCTATAATTCACCCCTCCACTTT.

The chain couples TRBV18 to TRBJ1-1, with D perhaps matching TRBD1 (5 bases). The CDR3 loop spans 14 amino acids. Trimming removed 3 bases at V and 5 bases at J, with 13 bases between. The germline V gene has CDR1 KGHSH and CDR2 LQKENI. CDR3: CASSPQGTGTEAFF. CDR3 coding DNA: TGTGCCAGCTCACCTCAGGGTACAGGAACTGAAGCTTTCTTT. Using reference TRBV18 and TRBJ1-1 for the parts outside the CDR3, the full variable domain is NAGVMQNPRHLVRRRGQEARLRCSPMKGHSHVYWYRQLPEEGLKFMVYLQKENIIDESGMPKERFSAEFPKEGPSILRIQQVVRGDSAAYFCASSPQGTGTEAFFGQGTRLTVV.

This clonotype was seen only a few times. The chain has TRBV27 and TRBJ1-4; the match to TRBD1 covers 10 bases. The CDR3 sequence is 18 residues long. Germline values: CDR1 MNHEY, CDR2 SMNVEV (reference sequence). V lost 4 bases, J lost 10 bases, and 18 bases stayed unmatched. This CDR3 is CASSSRTGTGANRAKLFF. CDR3 DNA: TGTGCCAGCAGTTCTCGAACAGGGACAGGGGCCAACAGGGCAAAACTGTTTTTT.